What follows are 13 T cell receptor beta chains derived from one specimen sequenced in a study of blood T cell repertoires in COVID-19. TCRdb's table, derived via immunoSEQ multiplex PCR, lists solely in-frame clones and lacks some. The sample shows around 210,000 clones, about 86% of them seen only once. Sequencing was done on a sample of peripheral blood. These receptors all come from a man aged 18 to 30 with active or convalescent COVID-19.

J is TRBJ2-7 and V is TRBV27; 9 nucleotides align to TRBD1. This CDR3 has 15 residues. Trimming cost V 6 bases and J 0 bases; bases outside gene matches: 6. CDR1 is MNHEY, CDR2 SMNVEV, per germline (reference sequence). The CDR3 DNA reads as TGTGCCAGCAGCAAGGGACAGGGCAGCTCCTACGAGCAGTACTTC. Its translation is CASSKGQGSSYEQYF.

The V gene is TRBV4-2, the J gene TRBJ1-5, with D perhaps matching TRBD1 (6 bases). CDR3 length: 16 residues. The germline V and J ends were trimmed by 2 bases and 0 bases, with 11 bases remaining between them. Germline values: CDR1 LGHNA, CDR2 YNFKEQ. This CDR3 is CASSQTRGSSNQPQHF. CDR3 sequence (DNA): TGTGCCAGCAGCCAAACCAGGGGTTCTAGCAATCAGCCCCAGCATTTT.

The chain joins TRBV7-9 to TRBJ2-3, with 8 bases lining up with TRBD1. Looked up from germline, CDR1 is SEHNR and CDR2 is FQNEAQ (reference sequence). V lost 5 bases to trimming and J lost 0 bases; unmatched junction nucleotides: 1. The CDR3 is 14 residues long. The CDR3 region is CASSRTGSTDTQYF. As DNA, the CDR3 is TGTGCCAGCAGCCGGACAGGGAGCACAGATACGCAGTATTTT.

The chain combines TRBV2 with TRBJ2-7; D not resolved. Germline-derived CDR1 and CDR2 are SNHLY and FYNNEI. V was pared by 9 bases and J by 1 base, with 10 bases between. The length of the CDR3 is 12 residues. The CDR3 spells CARQTASYEQYF. CDR3 nucleotide sequence: TGTGCCAGACAGACGGCTTCCTACGAGCAGTACTTC.

Remarks on this clone: One junction end disagrees with the germline gene, perhaps due to a read error. The chain combines TRBV5-4 with TRBJ2-2, with a possible D match to TRBD2 (6 bases). Germline V CDR1 and CDR2: SGHNT, YYREEE (reference sequence). The CDR3 extends over 16 amino acids. Here the CDR3 reads CASSPQAGTNTGELFF. The CDR3, as DNA: TGTGCCAGCAGCCCCCAAGCGGGTACGAACACCGGGGAGCTGTTCTTT. Supplemented by reference TRBV5-4 and TRBJ2-2, the full variable domain reads ETGVTQSPTHLIKTRGQQVTLRCSSQSGHNTVSWYQQALGQGPQFIFQYYREEENGRGNFPPRFSGLQFPNYSSELNVNALELDDSALYLCASSPQAGTNTGELFFGEGSRLTVL.

The chain links TRBV7-8 to TRBJ2-7, with 13 bases matching TRBD2. The CDR3 is 16 amino acids. Germline CDR1 and CDR2: SGHVS and FQNEAQ. With V trimmed by 5 bases and J by 0 bases, 4 bases remained unmatched. CDR3 sequence (DNA): TGTGCCAGCAGCCCGAGGACTAGCGGGAGCTCCTACGAGCAGTACTTC. It translates to CASSPRTSGSSYEQYF.

The rearrangement joins TRBV7-8 to TRBJ2-1, with a tentative D call TRBD2 (6 bases). This CDR3 region has 16 residues. Trimming stripped 2 bases from V and 5 bases from J, with 16 bases between. Looked up from germline, CDR1 is SGHVS and CDR2 is FQNEAQ. The CDR3 coding sequence is TGTGCCAGCAGCTTAACGTTAGGAGGGATTCACAATGAGCAGTTCTTC. Translated: CASSLTLGGIHNEQFF.

This clone was recorded only once. The V call is TRBV28, the J call TRBJ1-4; TRBD1 might be the D (5 bases). Between the trimmed V and J ends, which lost 4 bases and 0 bases, there was a span of 12 bases. Germline lookup yields CDR1 MDHEN and CDR2 SYDVKM. CDR3 length: 16 residues. This CDR3 is CASSYTTGATNEKLFF. CDR3 bases: TGTGCCAGCAGTTACACTACAGGTGCAACTAATGAAAAACTGTTTTTT.

The genes are TRBV5-4 and TRBJ2-5; D gene uncertain. The CDR3 has 15 amino acids. Germline V gene sequence: CDR1 SGHNT, CDR2 YYREEE (reference sequence). Trimming took off 2 bases at V and 5 bases at J, with 16 bases between the two ends. This chain's CDR3 is CASSFTASVLETQYF. CDR3 DNA sequence: TGTGCCAGCAGCTTTACCGCGTCGGTATTGGAGACCCAGTACTTC.

The CDR3 sequence is CASSPGTSGRAWYF. The CDR3 DNA follows: TGTGCCAGCAGCCCGGGGACTAGCGGGAGGGCCTGGTACTTC. The J gene is TRBJ2-4, the V gene TRBV27; 16 bases agree with TRBD2. In germline, CDR1 is MNHEY, CDR2 SMNVEV (reference sequence). CDR3 length equals 14 residues. The V and J ends lost 6 bases and 15 bases, in that order; junction bases with no gene match: 8.

The chain couples TRBV7-2 to TRBJ1-5, with D uncertain. The germline V and J ends were trimmed by 1 base and 5 bases, with 15 bases remaining between them. The CDR3 is 16 residues long. The germline CDR1 and CDR2 sequences are SGHTA and FQGNSA. CDR3 sequence: CASSLGSGVNYQPQHF. DNA of the CDR3: TGTGCCAGCAGCTTAGGGTCCGGAGTGAATTATCAGCCCCAGCATTTT. The complete variable domain, with remaining parts taken from reference TRBV7-2 and TRBJ1-5, reads GAGVSQSPSNKVTEKGKDVELRCDPISGHTALYWYRQSLGQGLEFLIYFQGNSAPDKSGLPSDRFSAERTGGSVSTLTIQRTQQEDSAVYLCASSLGSGVNYQPQHFGDGTRLSIL.

V is TRBV4-1 and J is TRBJ2-1; a weak D match, TRBD2 (5 bases). The CDR3 extends over 12 amino acids. Deletions cut 4 bases from V and 8 bases from J, with 9 bases between. Germline V lookup: CDR1 MGHRA, CDR2 YSYEKL. CDR3 amino acids: CASSPTKDEQFF. The DNA for the CDR3 is TGCGCCAGCAGCCCGACTAAGGATGAGCAGTTCTTC.

In its sample, this clone was seen a few times. The genes are TRBV10-1 and TRBJ2-3, with a tentative D call TRBD2 (6 bases). CDR1 and CDR2 (germline): WNHNN, SYGVQD (reference sequence). The germline V and J ends were trimmed by 0 bases and 6 bases, with 10 bases remaining between them. The CDR3 spans 14 residues. CDR3 protein: CASSESLARDTQYF. The CDR3 DNA reads as TGCGCCAGCAGTGAGTCACTAGCTAGGGATACGCAGTATTTT.